The 11 T cell receptor beta chains reported below all come from one sample, sequenced in a study of Ad26.COV2.S vaccination and SARS-CoV-2 variants. Only in-frame clones appear in the TCRdb table, and some are missing; sequencing was by immunoSEQ multiplex PCR. The sample records fewer than 800,000 clones, 89% being singletons. The treatment here: around 19 received Ad26.COV2.S at low or high dose, single or two shots; 5 received placebo; per-sample allocation not given. Sampling happened 63 days after the first vaccine or placebo injection. This material consisted of peripheral blood, taken in a trial of Ad26.COV2.S vaccine versus placebo. The receptors come from a person between 18 and 65 years old who received the Ad26.COV2.S COVID-19 vaccine or a placebo.

The V and J genes are TRBV5-1 and TRBJ1-2; D uncertain. Germline V CDR1 and CDR2: SGHRS, YFSETQ. V was trimmed by 0 bases and J by 3 bases, leaving 6 bases between them. The CDR3 extends over 13 amino acids. The CDR3 coding sequence is TGCGCCAGCAGCTTGGTACCAGACTATGGCTACACCTTC. Its protein is CASSLVPDYGYTF.

V is TRBV14 and J is TRBJ1-2; 9 nucleotides agree with TRBD1. The CDR3 is 13 amino acids. Germline-derived CDR1 and CDR2 are SGHDN and FVKESK. V lost 5 bases, J lost 7 bases, and 5 bases stayed unmatched. In DNA, the CDR3 is TGTGCCAGCAGCACTTGGACAGGGGTTGGCTACACCTTC. This sequence encodes CASSTWTGVGYTF.

V gene TRBV6-5 combines with J gene TRBJ2-5; TRBD2 might be the D (5 bases). Germline loops: CDR1 MNHEY, CDR2 SVGAGI. The CDR3 length is 12 residues. Trimming stripped 6 bases from V and 5 bases from J, with 10 bases between. CDR3: CASRRTGETQYF. The CDR3 DNA follows: TGTGCCAGCAGGAGGACGGGGGAGACCCAGTACTTC.

The chain recombines TRBV30 with TRBJ1-2, with 9 positions matching TRBD1. V was clipped by 4 bases and J by 0 bases; unmatched bases: 9. Germline V lookup: CDR1 GTSNPN, CDR2 SVGIG (reference sequence). The CDR3 sequence is 16 residues long. CDR3: CAWIGTGRSPNYGYTF. The CDR3 coding sequence is TGTGCCTGGATCGGGACAGGGAGAAGCCCTAACTATGGCTACACCTTC.

The chain joins TRBV24-1 to TRBJ2-1, with no clear D. The CDR3 loop spans 13 amino acids. CDR1 KGHDR and CDR2 SFDVKD come from the germline V gene. V dropped 1 base and J dropped 7 bases, with 7 bases sitting between them. Here the CDR3 DNA reads TGTGCCACCAGTGATTTTGCCCGTAATGAGCAGTTCTTC. It specifies CATSDFARNEQFF.

The chain recombines TRBV30 with TRBJ1-2; TRBD1 aligns across 7 bases. Germline loops: CDR1 GTSNPN, CDR2 SVGIG (reference sequence). V shed 7 bases and J 8 bases; nucleotides not matched to a gene: 4. This CDR3 spans 10 amino acids. In DNA, the CDR3 is TGTGCCTTTACAGGGGTCGGCTACACCTTC. It specifies CAFTGVGYTF.

This chain joins TRBV5-8 and TRBJ2-1, with 8 bases lining up with TRBD2. This CDR3 is built from 16 residues. Germline V gene sequence: CDR1 SGHTS, CDR2 YDEGEE. V was clipped by 3 bases and J by 9 bases; unmatched bases: 14. Here the CDR3 DNA reads TGTGCCAGCAGCTCCTTTGGCGGGAGGCAGTATATTGAGCAGTTCTTC. Amino acids: CASSSFGGRQYIEQFF.

The chain has TRBV6-5 and TRBJ1-2; D is unclear. Trimming took off 0 bases at V and 3 bases at J, with 8 bases between the two ends. This CDR3 has 14 residues. CDR1 is MNHEY, CDR2 SVGAGI, per germline. CDR3 sequence (DNA): TGTGCCAGCAGTTACTCCCGGACCTACTATGGCTACACCTTC. It is translated as CASSYSRTYYGYTF.

The chain couples TRBV30 to TRBJ2-1; the D gene is possibly TRBD1 (6 bases). The CDR3 runs 13 residues. Germline V gives CDR1 GTSNPN, CDR2 SVGIG (reference sequence). V gave up 3 bases and J gave up 4 bases, with 10 bases separating them. This CDR3 reads CAWSLTGYNEQFF. DNA of the CDR3: TGTGCCTGGAGCCTAACAGGGTACAATGAGCAGTTCTTC.

The rearrangement uses TRBV19 and TRBJ2-6; 12 bases agree with TRBD1. CDR3 length equals 18 residues. From germline, CDR1 is LNHDA and CDR2 SQIVND (reference sequence). Losses at the gene ends were 8 bases for V and 0 bases for J; bases not matched to a gene: 8. This chain's CDR3 is CASGKGQGAFSGANVLTF. The CDR3 nucleotides read TGTGCCAGTGGGAAGGGACAGGGGGCATTCTCTGGGGCCAACGTCCTGACTTTC. The whole variable domain, filled in from reference TRBV19 and TRBJ2-6, reads DGGITQSPKYLFRKEGQNVTLSCEQNLNHDAMYWYRQDPGQGLRLIYYSQIVNDFQKGDIAEGYSVSREKKESFPLTVTSAQKNPTAFYLCASGKGQGAFSGANVLTFGAGSRLTVL.

This chain links TRBV19 with TRBJ2-2; 10 bases fit TRBD2. CDR3 size: 17 residues. Germline loops: CDR1 LNHDA, CDR2 SQIVND (reference sequence). The trim removed 10 bases at V and 3 bases at J, leaving 14 bases unmatched. In DNA form, the CDR3 reads TGTGCCACCCAACGTAGAGGGACTAGCGTGCACACCGGGGAGCTGTTTTTT. It specifies CATQRRGTSVHTGELFF.